This TCR beta chain was captured by sequencing in a study of T-cell reconstitution after alpha-beta-depleted transplantation in children. The germline V gene encodes CDR1 ENHRY and CDR2 SYGVKD. The CDR3 length is 16 residues. With 9 bases clipped from V and 2 bases from J, the junction kept 8 bases outside the gene matches. Unique molecular identifiers were built into the TCRbeta library. TCRdb reanalysed the PCR reads using MiXCR and keeps one entry per CDR3 protein. The data contain more than 550,000 distinct CDR3 sequences, about 10% of them singletons. This TCR derives from a human donor who donated a stem cell graft to a child with acute myeloid leukemia. The genes are TRBV10-3 and TRBJ2-2; 11 positions agree with TRBD2. The sequences come from PBMCs from the stem cell graft donor, collected from the stem cell graft. Here the CDR3 DNA reads TGTGCCATTCCGCTGGGACTAGCGGAAAACACCGGGGAGCTGTTTTTT. This gives the protein CAIPLGLAENTGELFF.